This T cell receptor (beta chain) was sequenced for a study of blood T cell repertoires in COVID-19. Study in general: Sites across the United States, Italy and Spain contributed samples from acute and convalescent COVID-19. T cells, B-cell-depleted T cells, or PBMCs supplied cDNA or gDNA.

Per the original data handling: Cell counts per sample came from amplifying reference gene primers. The table came from immunoSEQ multiplex PCR; TCRdb's copy has only in-frame clones and leaves some out. The V and J calls and clone size were taken over from that table, and D and trimming were inferred from the DNA. The sample holds 350,000 to 400,000 clones; approximately 90% are singletons and the top ten take over 0.95%. Germline-derived CDR1 and CDR2 are LGHDT and YNNKEL (reference sequence). With 1 base removed from V and 6 bases from J, the gap between germline ends came to 12 bases. The CDR3 loop spans 15 amino acids.

The chain is built from TRBV3-1 (or the pseudogene TRBV3-2) and TRBJ2-2; D gene ambiguous. The sample taken for sequencing was PBMCs or T cells enriched from blood (not recorded which). This sequence originates from a young man who had recovered from COVID-19. CDR3 nucleotide sequence: TGTGCCAGCAGCCAAGTGTTGTTGAGCGCCGGGGAGCTGTTTTTT. Encoded protein: CASSQVLLSAGELFF.